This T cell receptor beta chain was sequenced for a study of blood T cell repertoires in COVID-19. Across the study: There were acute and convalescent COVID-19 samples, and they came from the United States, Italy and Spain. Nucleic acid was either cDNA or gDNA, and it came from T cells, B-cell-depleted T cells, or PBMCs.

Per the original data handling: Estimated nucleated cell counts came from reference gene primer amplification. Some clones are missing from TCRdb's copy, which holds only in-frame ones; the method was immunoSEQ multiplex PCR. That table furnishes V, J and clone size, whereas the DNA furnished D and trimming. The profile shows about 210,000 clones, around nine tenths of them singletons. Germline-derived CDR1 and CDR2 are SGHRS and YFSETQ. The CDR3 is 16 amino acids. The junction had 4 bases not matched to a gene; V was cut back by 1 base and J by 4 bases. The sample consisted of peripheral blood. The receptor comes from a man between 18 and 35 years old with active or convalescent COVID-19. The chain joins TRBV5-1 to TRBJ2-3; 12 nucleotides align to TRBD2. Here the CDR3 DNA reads TGCGCCAGCAGCTTGTCCGGACTAGCGGGATCAGATACGCAGTATTTT. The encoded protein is CASSLSGLAGSDTQYF.